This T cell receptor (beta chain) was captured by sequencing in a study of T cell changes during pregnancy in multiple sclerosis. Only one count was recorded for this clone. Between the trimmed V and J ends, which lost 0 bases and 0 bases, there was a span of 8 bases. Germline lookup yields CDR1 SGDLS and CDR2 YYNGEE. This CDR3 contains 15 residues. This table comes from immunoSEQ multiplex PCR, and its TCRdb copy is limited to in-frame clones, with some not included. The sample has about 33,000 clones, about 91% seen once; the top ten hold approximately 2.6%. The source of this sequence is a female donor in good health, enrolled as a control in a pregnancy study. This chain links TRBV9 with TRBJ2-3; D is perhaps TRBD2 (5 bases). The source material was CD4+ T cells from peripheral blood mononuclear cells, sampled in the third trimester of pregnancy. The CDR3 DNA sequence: TGTGCCAGCAGCGTAGGAGGGAGTAGCACAGATACGCAGTATTTT. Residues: CASSVGGSSTDTQYF.